This T cell receptor beta chain was retrieved from a study of CD8+ T cells in alopecia areata listed by TCRdb under 2018. Turning to the overall study: High-throughput TCRbeta sequencing was used to examine T cell clonal expansion in alopecia areata in both the C3H/HeJ mouse model and human patients. RNA was extracted with the PAXgene miRNA kit for fixed scalp, the miRNeasy kit for PBMCs, and the RNeasy kit for mouse skin. Amplification of TCRbeta CDR3 regions was done by immunoSEQ multiplex PCR using 35 Vbeta forward primers and 13 Jbeta reverse primers. Scalp clonality was compared among normal scalp (n=4), patchy alopecia areata scalp (n=8), and alopecia totalis/universalis scalp (n=8). On the human side, TCRbeta sequencing was run on scalp tissue and on sorted CD4+ and CD8+ peripheral blood T cells from healthy controls and from alopecia areata patients with either patchy or totalis/universalis disease. Broad study findings and their caveats: Lesional scalp, especially in alopecia totalis/universalis, showed higher clonality and more expanded CD8+ clones than normal scalp, suggesting antigenic drive. Shared TCR sequences between patients were less evident than in mice, which may be partly attributable to HLA diversity in the patient population. Scalp TCR repertoire analysis is complicated because resident alphabeta T cells in normal human skin are also sequenced, whereas mouse skin is dominated by gammadelta T cells.

Lesional scalp punch biopsies and peripheral blood were collected from alopecia areata patients. PBMCs were isolated by density centrifugation and stained for CD3, CD4 and CD8, and CD4+ and CD8+ T cells were sorted on a FACSAria. Alopecia areata patients who were not treated were recruited through a multicenter biomarker study. In four to six patients from the biomarker study, blood CD8+ T cells were sorted further into NKG2D-low and NKG2D-high fractions. As to this clone: This receptor's antigen is unknown. No much larger clone is present one base from it, and per-base qualities are unavailable. Other DNA sequences within the sample encode an identical CDR3.

Receptor libraries were prepared by the immunoSEQ multiplex PCR assay. To provide template for TCR sequencing, every sample had RNA extracted and reverse transcribed into cDNA. First-strand cDNA was synthesized using SuperScript III with a 2:1 mix of oligo-dT and random hexamers. A synthetic immune receptor repertoire was used to gauge amplification bias, and whatever bias remained was removed computationally. The paper's processing steps were these. Raw reads were preprocessed to remove errors, and CDR3 was defined by IMGT conventions from the conserved cysteine to phenylalanine. To get clonality, Shannon entropy was normalized by log2 of the number of productive unique TCRs and the result was subtracted from 1. Scalp TCRbeta sequences were cross-referenced with sorted blood CD4 and CD8 repertoires so that the CD4 or CD8 identity of scalp clones could be inferred. TCRdb stores this immuneACCESS table with in-frame sequences only. Part of the clones is absent; in the studies checked, under half of the shortfall reflects unresolved V genes, and no reason is known for the rest. V and J calls and clone size are as listed in that table; D and trimming were resolved from the DNA. For this sample there are 65,000 to 90,000 clones; 51% appear just once. The ten largest account for 5.7% of the sample.

Spanning cysteine to phenylalanine, the CDR3 consists of 14 amino acids. Only the CDR3 portion is preserved as DNA: 42 bases, with reading frame beginning at the first base. The germline V gene (reference sequence) specifies MNHEY as CDR1 and SMNVEV as CDR2. V loses 3 bases of germline sequence and J loses 7 bases, and the interval between the two ends is 13 bases. The source of this sequence is a human donor with alopecia areata. Recombination joined TRBV27 with TRBJ2-1; matching of 7 bases hints at TRBD2 as the D gene. The specimen sequenced was NKG2D-high CD8+ T cells sorted from blood. This sample's cell subset or site label indicates: sorted CD8+ NKG2D-high blood T cells. The CDR3 loop reads CASSLRGGGNEQFF. The nucleotides read TGTGCCAGCAGTTTGAGGGGGGGCGGGAATGAGCAGTTCTTC.